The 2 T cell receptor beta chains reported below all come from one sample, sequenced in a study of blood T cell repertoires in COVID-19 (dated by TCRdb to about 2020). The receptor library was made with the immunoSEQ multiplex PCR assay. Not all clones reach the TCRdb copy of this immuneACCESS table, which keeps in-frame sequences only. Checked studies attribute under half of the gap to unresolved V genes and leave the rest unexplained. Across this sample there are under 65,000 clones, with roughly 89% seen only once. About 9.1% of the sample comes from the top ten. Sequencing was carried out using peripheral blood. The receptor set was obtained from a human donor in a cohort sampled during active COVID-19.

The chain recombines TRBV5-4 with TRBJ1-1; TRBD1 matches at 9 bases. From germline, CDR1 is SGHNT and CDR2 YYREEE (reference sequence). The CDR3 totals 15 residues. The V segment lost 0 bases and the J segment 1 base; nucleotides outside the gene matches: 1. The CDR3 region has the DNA TGTGCCAGCAGCTTGGTGGGACAGGGGAACACTGAAGCTTTCTTT. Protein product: CASSLVGQGNTEAFF. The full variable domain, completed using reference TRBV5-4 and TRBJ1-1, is ETGVTQSPTHLIKTRGQQVTLRCSSQSGHNTVSWYQQALGQGPQFIFQYYREEENGRGNFPPRFSGLQFPNYSSELNVNALELDDSALYLCASSLVGQGNTEAFFGQGTRLTVV.

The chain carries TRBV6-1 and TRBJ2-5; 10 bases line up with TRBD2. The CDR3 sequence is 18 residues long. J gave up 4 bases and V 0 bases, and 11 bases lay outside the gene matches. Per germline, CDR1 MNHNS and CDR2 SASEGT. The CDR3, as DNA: TGTGCCAGCAGTGAAGCGCCGGTTAGCGGGGGGCGGCGAGAGACCCAGTACTTC. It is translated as CASSEAPVSGGRRETQYF.